Here is one T cell receptor beta chain with its context. V was cut by 8 bases and J by 0 bases, with 11 bases left in between. Germline V gene sequence: CDR1 GTSNPN, CDR2 SVGIG (reference sequence). The CDR3 sequence is 13 residues long. This sample was included in a study of blood T cell repertoires in COVID-19. How the authors handled the data: The authors estimated nucleated cell counts from reference gene primer amplification. The table came from immunoSEQ multiplex PCR; TCRdb's copy has only in-frame clones and leaves some out. V and J calls and clone size are as listed in that table; D and trimming were resolved from the DNA. The table lists about 260,000 clones, approximately 86% of them singletons.

The sequence was collected from a man aged 35 to 55 who had recovered from COVID-19. Sequencing used peripheral blood. This rearrangement joins TRBV30 to TRBJ1-3; D perhaps matches TRBD1 (6 bases). For the CDR3, the DNA is TGTGCCAGTCAGGGGTTCTCTGGAAACACCATATATTTT. Translated, it gives CASQGFSGNTIYF.